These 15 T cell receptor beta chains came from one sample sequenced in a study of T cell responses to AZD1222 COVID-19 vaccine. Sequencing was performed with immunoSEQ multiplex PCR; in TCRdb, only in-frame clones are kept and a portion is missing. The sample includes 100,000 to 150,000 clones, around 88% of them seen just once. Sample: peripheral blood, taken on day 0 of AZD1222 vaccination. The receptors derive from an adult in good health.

As DNA, the CDR3 is TGTGCCAGCAGTTTATCGGGGACACCTTACTCTGGGGCCAACGTCCTGACTTTC. As protein: CASSLSGTPYSGANVLTF. The chain uses TRBV27 and TRBJ2-6; tentative D call: TRBD1 (6 bases). V shed 0 bases and J shed 0 bases, with 12 bases lying between them. The CDR3 consists of 18 residues. Germline CDR1 MNHEY, CDR2 SMNVEV (reference sequence). Looking up the rest from reference TRBV27 and TRBJ2-6 gives the full variable domain: EAQVTQNPRYLITVTGKKLTVTCSQNMNHEYMSWYRQDPGLGLRQIYYSMNVEVTDKGDVPEGYKVSRKEKRNFPLILESPSPNQTSLYFCASSLSGTPYSGANVLTFGAGSRLTVL.

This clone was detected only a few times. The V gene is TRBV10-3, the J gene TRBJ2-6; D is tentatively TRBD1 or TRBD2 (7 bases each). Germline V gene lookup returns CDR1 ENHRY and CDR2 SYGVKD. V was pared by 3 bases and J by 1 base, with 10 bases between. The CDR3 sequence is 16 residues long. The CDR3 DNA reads TGTGCCATCAGTGACCAGGGGGGGTCTGGGGCCAACGTCCTGACTTTC. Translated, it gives CAISDQGGSGANVLTF.

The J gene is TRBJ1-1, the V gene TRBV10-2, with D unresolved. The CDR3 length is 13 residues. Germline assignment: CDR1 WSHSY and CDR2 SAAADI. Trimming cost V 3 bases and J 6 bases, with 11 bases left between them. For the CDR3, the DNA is TGCGCCAGCAGTGAATGGGGTACGGCTGAAGCTTTCTTT. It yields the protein CASSEWGTAEAFF.

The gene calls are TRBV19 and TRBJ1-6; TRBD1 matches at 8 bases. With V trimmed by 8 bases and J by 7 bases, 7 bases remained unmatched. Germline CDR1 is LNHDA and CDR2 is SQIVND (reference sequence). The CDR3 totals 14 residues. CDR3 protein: CASAGGQENSPLHF. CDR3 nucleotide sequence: TGTGCCAGTGCAGGGGGACAGGAGAATTCACCCCTCCACTTT.

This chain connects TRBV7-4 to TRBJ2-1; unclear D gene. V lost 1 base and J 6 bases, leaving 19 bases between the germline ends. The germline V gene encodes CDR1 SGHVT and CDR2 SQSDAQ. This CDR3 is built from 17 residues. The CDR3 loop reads CASSLDVQGNKCNEQFF. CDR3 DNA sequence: TGTGCCAGCAGCTTAGACGTACAAGGGAATAAATGCAATGAGCAGTTCTTC. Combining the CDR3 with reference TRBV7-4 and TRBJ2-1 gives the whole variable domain GAGVSQSPRYKVAKRGRDVALRCDSISGHVTLYWYRQTLGQGSEVLTYSQSDAQRDKSGRPSGRFSAERPERSVSTLKIQRTEQGDSAVYLCASSLDVQGNKCNEQFFGPGTRLTVL.

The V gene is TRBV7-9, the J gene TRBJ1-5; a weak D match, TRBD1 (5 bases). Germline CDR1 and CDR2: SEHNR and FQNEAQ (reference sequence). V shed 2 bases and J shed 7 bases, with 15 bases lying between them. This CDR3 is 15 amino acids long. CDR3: CASSLSLGREQPQHF. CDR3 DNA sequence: TGTGCCAGCAGCTTAAGCCTGGGGCGAGAGCAGCCCCAGCATTTT. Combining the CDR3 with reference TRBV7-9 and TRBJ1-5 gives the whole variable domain DTGVSQNPRHKITKRGQNVTFRCDPISEHNRLYWYRQTLGQGPEFLTYFQNEAQLEKSRLLSDRFSAERPKGSFSTLEIQRTEQGDSAMYLCASSLSLGREQPQHFGDGTRLSIL.

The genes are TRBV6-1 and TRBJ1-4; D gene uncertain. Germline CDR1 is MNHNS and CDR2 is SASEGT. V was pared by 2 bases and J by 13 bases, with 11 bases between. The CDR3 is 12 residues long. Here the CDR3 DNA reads TGTGCCAGCAGTGAAATGGTTTGGAGACTGTTTTTT. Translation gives CASSEMVWRLFF.

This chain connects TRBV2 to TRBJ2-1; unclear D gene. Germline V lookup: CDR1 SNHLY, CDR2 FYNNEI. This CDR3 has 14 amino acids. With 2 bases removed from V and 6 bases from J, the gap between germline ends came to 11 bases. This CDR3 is CASSERPHSNEQFF. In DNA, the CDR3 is TGTGCCAGCAGTGAAAGACCCCATAGCAATGAGCAGTTCTTC.

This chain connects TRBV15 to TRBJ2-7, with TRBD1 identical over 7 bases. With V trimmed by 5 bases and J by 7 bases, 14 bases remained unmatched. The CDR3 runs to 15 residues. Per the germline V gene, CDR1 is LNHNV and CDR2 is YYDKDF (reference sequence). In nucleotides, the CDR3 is TGTGCCACCAGCCCCGGCGGCGACAGGGCCCGGGAGCAGTACTTC. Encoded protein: CATSPGGDRAREQYF.

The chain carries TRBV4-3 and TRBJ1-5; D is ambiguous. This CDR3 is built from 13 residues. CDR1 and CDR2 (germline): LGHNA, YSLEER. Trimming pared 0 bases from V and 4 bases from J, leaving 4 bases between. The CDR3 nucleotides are TGCGCCAGCAGCCAAGATCTTAATCAGCCCCAGCATTTT. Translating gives CASSQDLNQPQHF.

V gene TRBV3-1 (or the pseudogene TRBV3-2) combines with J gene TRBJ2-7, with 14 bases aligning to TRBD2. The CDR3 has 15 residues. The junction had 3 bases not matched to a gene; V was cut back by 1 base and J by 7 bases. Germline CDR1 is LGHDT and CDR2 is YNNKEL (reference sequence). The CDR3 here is CASSQGLAGGREQYF. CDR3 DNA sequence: TGTGCCAGCAGCCAAGGACTAGCGGGGGGGCGGGAGCAGTACTTC.

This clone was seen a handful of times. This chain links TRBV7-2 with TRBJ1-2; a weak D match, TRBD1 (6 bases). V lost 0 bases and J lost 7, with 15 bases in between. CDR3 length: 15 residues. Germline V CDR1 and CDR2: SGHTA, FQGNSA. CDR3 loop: CASSLAGTQGGGYTF. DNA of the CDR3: TGTGCCAGCAGCTTAGCTGGAACCCAAGGGGGTGGCTACACCTTC.

The CDR3 nucleotides read TGTGCCATCAGTGAGTTCGGACAGGGGAATGAAAAACTGTTTTTT. Encoded protein: CAISEFGQGNEKLFF. The rearrangement links TRBV10-3 to TRBJ1-4; 9 positions agree with TRBD1. The CDR3 has 15 residues. Looked up from germline, CDR1 is ENHRY and CDR2 is SYGVKD. V was pared by 1 base and J by 5 bases, with 2 bases of the junction left unmatched.

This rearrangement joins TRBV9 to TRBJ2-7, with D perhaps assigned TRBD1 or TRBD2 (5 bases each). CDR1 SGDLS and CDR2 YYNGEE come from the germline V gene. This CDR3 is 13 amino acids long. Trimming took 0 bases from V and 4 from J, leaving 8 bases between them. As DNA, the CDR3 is TGTGCCAGCAGCGTAGTTGGGGGTTACGAGCAGTACTTC. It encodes CASSVVGGYEQYF.

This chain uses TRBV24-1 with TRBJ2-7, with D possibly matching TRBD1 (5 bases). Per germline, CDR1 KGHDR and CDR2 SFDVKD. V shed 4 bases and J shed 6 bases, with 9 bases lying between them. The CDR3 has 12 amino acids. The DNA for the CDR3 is TGTGCCACCAGTGAGTTAGGGGCCGAGCAGTACTTC. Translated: CATSELGAEQYF.